This T cell receptor beta chain is drawn from a study of T cells in Graves' hyperthyroidism and ophthalmopathy. TCR beta CDR3 region amplification was performed from RNA transcripts. Primed by the HTBI set, a first-round RT-PCR was run on the TCR CDR3. TCRdb processed the multiplex PCR reads anew with MiXCR; each CDR3 protein has one entry. This sample has 500,000 to 750,000 distinct CDR3 sequences, with approximately 14% found just once. This clonotype was seen at least ten times. Its antigen is not identified. CDR3 length equals 14 residues. Germline V CDR1 and CDR2: SNHLY, FYNNEI. The V and J ends lost 2 bases and 0 bases respectively, with 5 bases between them. General study results and limits: Classification by a 13 V-J model distinguished ophthalmopathy from stable hyperthyroidism. Within blood appeared most thyroid clonotypes that had expanded above 0.001.

Newly diagnosed hyperthyroidism, duration under 2 months, in patients aged 18 to 65. J is TRBJ1-5 and V is TRBV2, with no clear D. The clonotype originates from a woman in her twenties or thirties with Graves' hyperthyroidism. Sequenced input: blood. CDR3 bases: TGTGCCAGCAGTGAACCGAATAGCAATCAGCCCCAGCATTTT. Its protein product is CASSEPNSNQPQHF.